This T cell receptor (beta chain) is drawn from a study of cytomegalovirus exposure and HLA in healthy donors. Study-wide points: In a later analysis, TCR beta V- and J-gene trimming showed a link to a missense DCLRE1C variant. Productive status was seen about 87% or about 30% of the time for most TCR beta V segments in an earlier analysis. The study flagged 150 to 200 TCR beta chains as cytomegalovirus-associated.

The CDR3 totals 14 residues. CDR1 is MNHEY and CDR2 is SMNVEV in the germline V gene (reference sequence). V was shortened by 1 base and J by 3 bases, with 9 bases between the two germline ends. With regard to this clone: Its cognate antigen is unknown.

Use of 60 Vbeta and 13 Jbeta primers characterized the PCR. Under the authors' procedure: A later analysis counted some 87 million unique TCR beta chains, about 10 million shared. Measured with immunoSEQ multiplex PCR; TCRdb has only the in-frame clones, and not every one. D and trimming were read from the DNA, whereas the V and J calls and clone size are those reported in that table. The sample includes about 120,000 clones, roughly three quarters seen only once; the top ten take roughly 6.2%. This rearrangement joins TRBV27 to TRBJ1-1; possibly TRBD1 for D (5 bases). The clonotype comes from a man aged 25-45 years in good health and CMV-seropositive. The specimen was PBMCs. CDR3 loop: CASSLLGGYTEAFF. Written as DNA, the CDR3 is TGTGCCAGCAGTTTATTGGGGGGATACACTGAAGCTTTCTTT.